This T cell receptor beta chain was identified during a study of blood T cell repertoires in COVID-19. Study context: Collection of acute and convalescent COVID-19 samples took place in the United States, Italy and Spain. PBMCs, B-cell-depleted T cells, or T cells were the source of the cDNA or gDNA that made up the material.

J lost 6 bases, V lost 0 bases, and 4 bases had no gene match. This CDR3 contains 15 residues. The germline V gene has CDR1 LGHDT and CDR2 YNNKEL (reference sequence). Study processing details: Amplification with reference gene primers provided the estimates of nucleated cell counts. Sequencing used immunoSEQ multiplex PCR; TCRdb keeps in-frame clones, though not all of them. That table supplies the V and J calls and clone size; D and trimming were determined from the DNA. The sample consists of some 150,000 clones, approximately 80% of them appearing once. This TCR derives from a man between 60 and 75 years old with active or convalescent COVID-19. The specimen was peripheral blood. V is TRBV3-1 (or the pseudogene TRBV3-2) and J is TRBJ2-5, with TRBD2 identical over 10 bases. DNA for the CDR3: TGTGCCAGCAGCCAAGACGCTAGCGGGAGTCAGACCCAGTACTTC. It encodes CASSQDASGSQTQYF.